The entry that follows covers one TCR beta chain sequence. Its specificity is not known. This entry comes from a study of cytomegalovirus exposure and HLA in healthy donors. This PCR relied on a set of 60 Vbeta primers and 13 Jbeta primers. Some clones are missing from TCRdb's copy, which holds only in-frame ones; the method was immunoSEQ multiplex PCR. The sample yields about 210,000 clones, more than 80% seen once. Regarding the study as a whole: The study labeled roughly 160 TCR beta chains cytomegalovirus-associated. Three chains linked to CMV were shown in vitro to be specific for CMV antigens. Presence/absence analyses rested on an assumption that sequencing depth was roughly uniform across donors.

The CDR3 runs 13 residues. V was trimmed by 3 bases and J by 2 bases, leaving 8 bases between them. Germline lookup yields CDR1 KGHSH and CDR2 LQKENI. This receptor was taken from a man aged 25 to 40 in good health and CMV-seronegative. The rearrangement links TRBV18 to TRBJ2-7; the D is unclear. Sequenced: PBMCs. Here the CDR3 DNA reads TGTGCCAGCTCACCCAGGAACCCCTACGAGCAGTACTTC. Translating gives CASSPRNPYEQYF. Full variable domain (missing parts from reference TRBV18 and TRBJ2-7): NAGVMQNPRHLVRRRGQEARLRCSPMKGHSHVYWYRQLPEEGLKFMVYLQKENIIDESGMPKERFSAEFPKEGPSILRIQQVVRGDSAAYFCASSPRNPYEQYFGPGTRLTVT.